Included here is one TCR beta chain sequence, with context. The antigen is undetermined. The CDR3 is 11 residues long. The V gene's germline CDR1 is DFQATT and CDR2 SNEGSKA (reference sequence). V was shortened by 3 bases and J by 4 bases, with 6 bases between the two germline ends. This PCR relied on a set of 60 Vbeta primers and 13 Jbeta primers. The data were produced by immunoSEQ multiplex PCR, yet TCRdb's version contains in-frame clones alone and is incomplete. The profile covers more than 110,000 clones, with over 70% appearing a single time and about 5% taken by the ten largest. This entry comes from a study of cytomegalovirus exposure and HLA in healthy donors. Points from the study as a whole: Many donors shared some public TCRs, even though most TCR sequences were rare.

Each of the donors was a healthy bone marrow donor. This chain joins TRBV20-1 and TRBJ1-2; no clear D gene. The clonotype was recovered from a male donor in good health and CMV-seronegative. The sequencing input was PBMCs. The CDR3: CSARFGYGYTF. The CDR3 nucleotides are TGCAGTGCTAGGTTCGGCTATGGCTACACCTTC.